This note documents a single T cell receptor (beta chain) sequence. This entry belongs to a study of cytomegalovirus exposure and HLA in healthy donors. Primers included in the PCR were 60 Vbeta and 13 Jbeta primers. The data were produced by immunoSEQ multiplex PCR, yet TCRdb's version contains in-frame clones alone and is incomplete. Counted here are fewer than 95,000 clones, over 70% occurring once; the ten biggest clones make up over 3%. Germline V lookup: CDR1 SGHRS, CDR2 YFSETQ. V was trimmed by 0 bases and J by 3 bases, leaving 16 bases between them. The CDR3 sequence is 16 residues long. Sequencing was carried out using PBMCs. The receptor was isolated from a man aged 35 to 55 in good health and CMV-seronegative. The chain carries TRBV5-1 and TRBJ2-7; weak D call: TRBD1 (6 bases). This CDR3 is CASSLVTGGDGYEQYF. CDR3 sequence (DNA): TGCGCCAGCAGCTTGGTGACAGGAGGTGACGGCTACGAGCAGTACTTC.